This T cell receptor (beta chain) was obtained from a study of radiotherapy plus CTLA-4 blockade in lung cancer. Clones were read by immunoSEQ multiplex PCR, and TCRdb kept only the in-frame ones, dropping some. The repertoire holds about 45,000 clones, with roughly 60% as singletons. Whole-study results and caveats: Interferon-beta, together with early blood T cell clone dynamics, reportedly best predicted response. There was expansion of tumor-derived TCR clones in blood after radiotherapy plus ipilimumab.

On this clone: Antigen specificity is unknown.

Germline V gene data show CDR1 as GTSNPN and CDR2 as SVGIG (reference sequence). The ends were cut back, 3 bases at V and 7 bases at J, with 19 bases in the middle. The CDR3 has 15 residues. Sequenced here: peripheral blood, sampled from a patient treated with radiotherapy plus ipilimumab. The rearrangement joins TRBV30 to TRBJ1-5, with D possibly TRBD1 on 6 matching bases. This sequence originates from a human donor with non-small cell lung cancer who had a partial response to radiotherapy plus ipilimumab. This CDR3 reads CAWSADTTGNQPQHF. CDR3 bases: TGTGCCTGGAGCGCCGACACTACAGGGAACCAGCCCCAGCATTTT.